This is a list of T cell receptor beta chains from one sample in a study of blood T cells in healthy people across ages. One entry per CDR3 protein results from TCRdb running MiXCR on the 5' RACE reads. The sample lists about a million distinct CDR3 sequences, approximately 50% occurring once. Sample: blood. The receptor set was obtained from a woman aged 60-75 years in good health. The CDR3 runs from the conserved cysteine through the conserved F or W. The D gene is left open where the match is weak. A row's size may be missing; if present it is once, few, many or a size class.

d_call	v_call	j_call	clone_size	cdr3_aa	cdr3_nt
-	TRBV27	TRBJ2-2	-	CASSLSGVWNTGELFF	TGTGCCAGCAGTTTATCAGGGGTTTGGAACACCGGGGAGCTGTTTTTT
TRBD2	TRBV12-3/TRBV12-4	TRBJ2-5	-	CASRTGGAEETQYF	TGTGCCAGCAGAACCGGGGGGGCGGAAGAGACCCAGTACTTC
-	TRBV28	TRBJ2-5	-	CASSFGAGHIQETQYF	TGTGCCAGCAGTTTTGGGGCGGGGCACATCCAAGAGACCCAGTACTTC
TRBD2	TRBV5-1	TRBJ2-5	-	CASSAGTSGRGETQYF	TGCGCCAGCAGCGCAGGGACTAGCGGGAGGGGAGAGACCCAGTACTTC
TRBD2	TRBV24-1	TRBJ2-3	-	CATSALTSGDTTDTQYF	TGTGCCACCAGTGCCCTGACTAGCGGGGATACCACAGATACGCAGTATTTT
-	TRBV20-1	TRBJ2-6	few	CSARGGPGANVLTF	TGCAGTGCCAGAGGGGGTCCTGGGGCCAACGTCCTGACTTTC
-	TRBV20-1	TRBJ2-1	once	CSAQIGTFDNEQFF	TGCAGTGCCCAAATCGGGACTTTTGACAATGAGCAGTTCTTC
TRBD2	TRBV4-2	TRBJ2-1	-	CASSQPGLADNEQFF	TGTGCCAGCAGCCAGCCGGGACTAGCGGACAATGAGCAGTTCTTC
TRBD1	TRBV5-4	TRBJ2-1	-	CASSQIGQGLYNEQFF	TGTGCCAGCAGCCAGATCGGACAGGGCCTCTACAATGAGCAGTTCTTC
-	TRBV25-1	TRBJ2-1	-	CASARGAGYNEQFF	TGTGCCAGCGCCCGGGGGGCTGGCTACAATGAGCAGTTCTTC
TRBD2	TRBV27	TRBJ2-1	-	CASSQGTSGAYNEQFF	TGTGCCAGCAGTCAAGGGACTAGCGGAGCCTACAATGAGCAGTTCTTC
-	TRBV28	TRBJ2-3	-	CASTDVGEWPDTQYF	TGTGCCAGCACCGACGTGGGGGAGTGGCCAGATACGCAGTATTTT
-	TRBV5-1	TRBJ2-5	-	CASSLAGAAYQETQYF	TGCGCCAGCAGCTTGGCCGGGGCGGCGTACCAAGAGACCCAGTACTTC
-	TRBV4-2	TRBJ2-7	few	CASSQGTTTPYEQYF	TGTGCCAGCAGCCAAGGCACGACGACCCCCTACGAGCAGTACTTC
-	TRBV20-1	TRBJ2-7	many	CSANPIALFYEQYF	TGCAGTGCCAACCCAATAGCGCTATTCTACGAGCAGTACTTC
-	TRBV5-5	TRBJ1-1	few	CASSFGVANTEAFF	TGTGCCAGCAGCTTTGGAGTAGCGAACACTGAAGCTTTCTTT
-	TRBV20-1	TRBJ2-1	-	CSASIILGLNEQFF	TGCAGTGCTAGTATCATCCTCGGTTTAAATGAGCAGTTCTTC
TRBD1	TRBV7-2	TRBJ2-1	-	CASSPFAGQAYNEQFF	TGTGCCAGCAGCCCCTTTGCGGGACAGGCCTACAATGAGCAGTTCTTC
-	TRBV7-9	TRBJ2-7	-	CASSLNSNSYEQYF	TGTGCCAGCAGCTTAAACAGCAACTCCTACGAGCAGTACTTC
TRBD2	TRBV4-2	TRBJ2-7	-	CASSRFGGLGSYEQYF	TGTGCCAGCAGCCGCTTTGGGGGACTAGGATCCTACGAGCAGTACTTC
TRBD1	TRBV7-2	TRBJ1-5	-	CASSFWTGGGNRQPQHF	TGTGCCAGCAGCTTTTGGACAGGGGGGGGTAATCGTCAGCCCCAGCATTTT
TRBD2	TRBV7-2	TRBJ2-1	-	CASSPSGTSYNEQFF	TGTGCCAGCAGCCCTAGCGGAACCTCCTACAATGAGCAGTTCTTC
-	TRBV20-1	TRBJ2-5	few	CSASFRGQETQYF	TGCAGTGCTAGTTTCCGGGGGCAAGAGACCCAGTACTTC
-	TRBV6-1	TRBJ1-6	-	CASSRIDRTPLYNSPLHF	TGTGCCAGCAGTCGGATCGACAGGACCCCATTATATAATTCACCCCTCCACTTT
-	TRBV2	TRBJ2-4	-	CASSDVGEQYF	TGTGCCAGCAGTGATGTCGGGGAGCAGTACTTC
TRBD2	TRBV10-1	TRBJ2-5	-	CASGGSGTSGKLSRETQYF	TGCGCCAGCGGCGGTTCCGGGACTAGCGGGAAACTCTCAAGGGAGACCCAGTACTTC
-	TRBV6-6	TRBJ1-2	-	CASKPGPRGYTF	TGTGCCAGCAAACCGGGCCCTAGGGGCTACACCTTC
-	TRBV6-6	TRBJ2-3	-	CASSQRTATSTDTQYF	TGTGCCAGCAGTCAGCGGACAGCAACTAGCACAGATACGCAGTATTTT
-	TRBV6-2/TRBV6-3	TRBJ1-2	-	CASNTGKYGYTF	TGTGCCAGCAATACAGGAAAGTATGGCTACACCTTC
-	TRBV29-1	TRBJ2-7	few	CSVEVRGSYEQYF	TGCAGCGTTGAGGTGCGAGGCTCCTACGAGCAGTACTTC
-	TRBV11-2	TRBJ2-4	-	CASSGGRGYIQYF	TGTGCCAGCAGCGGTGGACGGGGATACATTCAGTACTTC
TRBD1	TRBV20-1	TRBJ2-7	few	CSAKQGASEQYF	TGCAGTGCCAAACAGGGGGCCTCCGAGCAGTACTTC
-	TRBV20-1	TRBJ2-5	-	CSARDVGGAFRETQYF	TGCAGTGCTAGAGACGTTGGGGGCGCCTTTCGGGAGACCCAGTACTTC
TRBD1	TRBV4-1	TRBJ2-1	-	CASSREFNRGLGAELEQFF	TGCGCCAGCAGCCGAGAGTTCAACAGGGGCCTTGGAGCGGAGTTAGAGCAGTTCTTC
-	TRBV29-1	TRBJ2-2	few	CSVEWVNTGELFF	TGCAGCGTTGAATGGGTTAACACCGGGGAGCTGTTTTTT
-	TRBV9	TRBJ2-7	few	CASSVPVILANHYEQYF	TGTGCCAGCAGCGTACCGGTGATCCTAGCTAATCACTACGAGCAGTACTTC
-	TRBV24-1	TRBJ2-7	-	CATSDFSQEGRETQYF	TGTGCCACCAGTGATTTCAGTCAGGAGGGCCGGGAGACCCAGTACTTT
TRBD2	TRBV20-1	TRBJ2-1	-	CSARDLSSGSYNEQFF	TGCAGTGCTAGAGATCTCAGTAGCGGGAGCTACAATGAGCAGTTCTTC
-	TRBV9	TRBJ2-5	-	CASSVGTASQEQYF	TGTGCCAGCAGCGTAGGCACAGCCTCACAGGAGCAGTACTTC
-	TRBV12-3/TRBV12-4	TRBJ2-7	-	CASSLAEVGQYF	TGTGCCAGCAGTTTAGCGGAAGTGGGCCAGTACTTC